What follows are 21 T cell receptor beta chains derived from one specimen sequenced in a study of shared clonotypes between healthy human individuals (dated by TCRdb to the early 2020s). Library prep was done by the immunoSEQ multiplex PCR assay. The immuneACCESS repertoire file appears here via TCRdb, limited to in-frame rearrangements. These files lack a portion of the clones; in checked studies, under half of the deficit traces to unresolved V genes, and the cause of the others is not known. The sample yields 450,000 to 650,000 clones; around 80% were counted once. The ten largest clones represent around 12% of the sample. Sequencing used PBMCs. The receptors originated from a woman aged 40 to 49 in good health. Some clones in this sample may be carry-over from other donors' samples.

The CDR3 DNA is TGCGCCAGCAGTCAATCGAGAATAGGAACAAAGGACACTGAAGCTTTCTTT. Translated: CASSQSRIGTKDTEAFF. The V call is TRBV23-1, the J call TRBJ1-1; D ambiguous. TRBV23-1 is an ORF, with its function uncertain. V lost 0 bases to trimming and J lost 3 bases, with 17 bases between them. The CDR3 extends over 17 amino acids.

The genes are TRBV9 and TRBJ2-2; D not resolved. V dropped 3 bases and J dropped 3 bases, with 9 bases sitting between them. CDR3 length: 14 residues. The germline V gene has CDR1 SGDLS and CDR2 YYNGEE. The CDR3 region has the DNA TGTGCCAGCAGCGCCTACTGGGACACCGGGGAGCTGTTTTTT. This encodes CASSAYWDTGELFF.

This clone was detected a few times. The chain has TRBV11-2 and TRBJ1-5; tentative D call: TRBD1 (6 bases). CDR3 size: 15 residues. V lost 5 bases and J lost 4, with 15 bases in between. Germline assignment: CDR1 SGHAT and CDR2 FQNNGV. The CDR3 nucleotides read TGTGCCAGCAGCCTCGACAGGACCCCAAATCAGCCCCAGCATTTT. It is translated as CASSLDRTPNQPQHF.

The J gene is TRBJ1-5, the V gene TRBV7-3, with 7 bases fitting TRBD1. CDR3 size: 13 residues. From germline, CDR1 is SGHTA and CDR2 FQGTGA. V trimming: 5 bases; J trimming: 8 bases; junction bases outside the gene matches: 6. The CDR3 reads CASSPTGQEPQHF. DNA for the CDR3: TGTGCCAGCAGCCCTACAGGACAGGAGCCCCAGCATTTT. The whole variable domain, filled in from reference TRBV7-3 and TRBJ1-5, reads GAGVSQTPSNKVTEKGKYVELRCDPISGHTALYWYRQSLGQGPEFLIYFQGTGAADDSGLPNDRFFAVRPEGSVSTLKIQRTERGDSAVYLCASSPTGQEPQHFGDGTRLSIL.

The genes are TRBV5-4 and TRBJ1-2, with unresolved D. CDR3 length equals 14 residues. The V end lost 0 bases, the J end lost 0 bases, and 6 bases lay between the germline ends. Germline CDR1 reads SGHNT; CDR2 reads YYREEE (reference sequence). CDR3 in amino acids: CASSLDSSNYGYTF. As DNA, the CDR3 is TGTGCCAGCAGCTTGGACAGTTCTAACTATGGCTACACCTTC.

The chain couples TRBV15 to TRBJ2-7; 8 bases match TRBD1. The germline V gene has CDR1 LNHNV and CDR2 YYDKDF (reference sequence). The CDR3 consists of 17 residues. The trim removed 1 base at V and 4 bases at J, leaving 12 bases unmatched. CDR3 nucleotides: TGTGCCACCAGCAGAGGATCCCCAGGACAGGGAATATACGAGCAGTACTTC. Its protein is CATSRGSPGQGIYEQYF.

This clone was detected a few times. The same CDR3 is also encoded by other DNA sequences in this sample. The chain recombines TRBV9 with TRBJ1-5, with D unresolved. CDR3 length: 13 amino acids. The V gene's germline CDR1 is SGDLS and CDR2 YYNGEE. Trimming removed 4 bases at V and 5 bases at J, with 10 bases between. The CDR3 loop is CASSLRTDQPQHF. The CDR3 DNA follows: TGTGCCAGCAGCCTTCGGACGGATCAGCCCCAGCATTTT.

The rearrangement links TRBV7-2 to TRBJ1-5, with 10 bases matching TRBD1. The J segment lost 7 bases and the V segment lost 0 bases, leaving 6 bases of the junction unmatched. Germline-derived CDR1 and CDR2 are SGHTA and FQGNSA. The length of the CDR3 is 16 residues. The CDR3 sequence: CASSLAGQGSRQPQHF. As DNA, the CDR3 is TGTGCCAGCAGCTTAGCGGGACAGGGGTCTCGGCAGCCCCAGCATTTT. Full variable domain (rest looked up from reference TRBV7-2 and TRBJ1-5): GAGVSQSPSNKVTEKGKDVELRCDPISGHTALYWYRQSLGQGLEFLIYFQGNSAPDKSGLPSDRFSAERTGGSVSTLTIQRTQQEDSAVYLCASSLAGQGSRQPQHFGDGTRLSIL.

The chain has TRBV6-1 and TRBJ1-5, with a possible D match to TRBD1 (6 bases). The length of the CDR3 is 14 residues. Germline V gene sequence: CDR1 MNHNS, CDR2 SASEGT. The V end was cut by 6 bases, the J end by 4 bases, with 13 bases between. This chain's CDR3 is CASRKGGGNQPQHF. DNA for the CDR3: TGTGCCAGCAGGAAGGGGGGGGGTAATCAGCCCCAGCATTTT.

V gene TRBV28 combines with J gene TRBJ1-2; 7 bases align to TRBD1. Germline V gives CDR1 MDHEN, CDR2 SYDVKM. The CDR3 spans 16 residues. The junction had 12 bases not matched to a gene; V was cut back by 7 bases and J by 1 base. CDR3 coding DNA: TGTGCCAGCACCTCCCCCCAGGGGGTAGGTAACTATGGCTACACCTTC. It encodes CASTSPQGVGNYGYTF.

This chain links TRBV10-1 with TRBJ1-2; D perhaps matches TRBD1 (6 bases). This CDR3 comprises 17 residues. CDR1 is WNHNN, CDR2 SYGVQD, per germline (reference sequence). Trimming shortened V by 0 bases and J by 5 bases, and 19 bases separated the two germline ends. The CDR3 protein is CASSESTVIGGAYGYTF. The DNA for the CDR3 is TGCGCCAGCAGTGAGTCGACGGTAATCGGGGGCGCATATGGCTACACCTTC.

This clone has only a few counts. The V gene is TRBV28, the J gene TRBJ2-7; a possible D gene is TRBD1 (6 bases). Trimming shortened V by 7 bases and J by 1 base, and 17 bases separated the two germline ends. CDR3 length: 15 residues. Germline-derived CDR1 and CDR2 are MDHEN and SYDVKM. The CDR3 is CASKPPDRASYEQYF. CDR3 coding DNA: TGTGCCAGCAAGCCTCCGGACAGAGCATCCTACGAGCAGTACTTC. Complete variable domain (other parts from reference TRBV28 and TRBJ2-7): DVKVTQSSRYLVKRTGEKVFLECVQDMDHENMFWYRQDPGLGLRLIYFSYDVKMKEKGDIPEGYSVSREKKERFSLILESASTNQTSMYLCASKPPDRASYEQYFGPGTRLTVT.

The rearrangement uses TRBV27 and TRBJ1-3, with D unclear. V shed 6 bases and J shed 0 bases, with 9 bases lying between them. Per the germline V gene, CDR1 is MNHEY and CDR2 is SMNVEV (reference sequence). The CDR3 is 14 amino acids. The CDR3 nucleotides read TGTGCCAGCAGGGCGATGAACTCTGGAAACACCATATATTTT. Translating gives CASRAMNSGNTIYF.

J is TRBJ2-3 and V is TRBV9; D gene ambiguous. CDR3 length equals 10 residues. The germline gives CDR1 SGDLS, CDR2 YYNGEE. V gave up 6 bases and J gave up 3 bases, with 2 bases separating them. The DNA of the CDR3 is TGTGCCAGCAAAACAGATACGCAGTATTTT. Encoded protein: CASKTDTQYF.

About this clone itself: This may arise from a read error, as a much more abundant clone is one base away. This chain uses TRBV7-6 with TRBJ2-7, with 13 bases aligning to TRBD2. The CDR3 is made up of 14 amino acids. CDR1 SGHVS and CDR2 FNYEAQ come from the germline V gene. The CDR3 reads CASTPGLAGYEQCF. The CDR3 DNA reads TGTGCCAGCACCCCGGGACTAGCGGGATACGAGCAGTGCTTC.

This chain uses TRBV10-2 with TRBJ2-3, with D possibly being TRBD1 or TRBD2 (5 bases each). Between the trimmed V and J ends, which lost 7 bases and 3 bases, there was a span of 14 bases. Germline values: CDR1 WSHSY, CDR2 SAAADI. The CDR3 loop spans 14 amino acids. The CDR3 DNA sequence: TGCGCCAGCACCCCCGGGGCAGTTACAGATACGCAGTATTTT. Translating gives CASTPGAVTDTQYF.

The DNA of the CDR3 is TGTGCCAGCAGCTTAAGGCAGGACTCCTACGAGCAGTACTTC. Its translation: CASSLRQDSYEQYF. V and J are TRBV7-2 and TRBJ2-7; D is undetermined. With 2 bases removed from V and 0 bases from J, the gap between germline ends came to 8 bases. The CDR3 loop spans 14 amino acids. Per the germline V gene, CDR1 is SGHTA and CDR2 is FQGNSA.

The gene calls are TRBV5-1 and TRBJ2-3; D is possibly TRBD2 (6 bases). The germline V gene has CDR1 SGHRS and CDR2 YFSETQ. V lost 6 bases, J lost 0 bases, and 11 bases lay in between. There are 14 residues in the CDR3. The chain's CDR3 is CASTRESSTDTQYF. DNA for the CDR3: TGCGCCAGCACCCGGGAGTCTAGCACAGATACGCAGTATTTT. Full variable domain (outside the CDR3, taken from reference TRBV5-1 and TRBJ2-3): KAGVTQTPRYLIKTRGQQVTLSCSPISGHRSVSWYQQTPGQGLQFLFEYFSETQRNKGNFPGRFSGRQFSNSRSEMNVSTLELGDSALYLCASTRESSTDTQYFGPGTRLTVL.

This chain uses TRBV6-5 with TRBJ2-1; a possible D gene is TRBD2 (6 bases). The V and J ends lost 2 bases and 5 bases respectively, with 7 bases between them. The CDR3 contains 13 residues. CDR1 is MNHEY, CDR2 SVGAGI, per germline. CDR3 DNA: TGTGCCAGCAGTTACGGAGGGAACAATGAGCAGTTCTTC. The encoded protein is CASSYGGNNEQFF.

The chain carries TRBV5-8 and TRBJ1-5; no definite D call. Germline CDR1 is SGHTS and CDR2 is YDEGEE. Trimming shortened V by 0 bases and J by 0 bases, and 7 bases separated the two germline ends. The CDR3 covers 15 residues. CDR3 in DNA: TGTGCCAGCAGCTTGGACAGTCATAGCAATCAGCCCCAGCATTTT. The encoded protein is CASSLDSHSNQPQHF.

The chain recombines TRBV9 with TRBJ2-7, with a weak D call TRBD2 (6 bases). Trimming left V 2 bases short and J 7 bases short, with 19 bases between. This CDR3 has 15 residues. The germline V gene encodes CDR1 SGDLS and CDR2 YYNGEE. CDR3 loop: CASSVSGTGGREQYF. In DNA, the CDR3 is TGTGCCAGCAGCGTCTCCGGGACTGGGGGACGGGAGCAGTACTTC.